This record concerns one TCR beta chain sequence. V shed 3 bases and J shed 11 bases, with 20 bases lying between them. Looked up from germline, CDR1 is GTSNPN and CDR2 is SVGIG (reference sequence). The CDR3 consists of 14 residues. This sample is part of a study of blood T cell repertoires in COVID-19. Assay used: immunoSEQ multiplex PCR; TCRdb lists only in-frame clones, some missing. Of roughly 180,000 clones listed, around 82% were seen once; the top ten hold around 18%. The TCR comes from a man aged 60 to 69 who had recovered from COVID-19. This rearrangement joins TRBV30 to TRBJ1-5; D is possibly TRBD1 (6 bases). The sequencing input was PBMCs or T cells enriched from blood (not recorded which). The CDR3 region has the DNA TGTGCCTGGAGCGCTCCGTACAGGGTCTTGGCCCAGCATTTT. The encoded protein is CAWSAPYRVLAQHF.